This T cell receptor beta chain was captured in a study of tumor and adjacent non-tumor tissue in lung cancer (dated by TCRdb to 2016 to 2018). Background on the whole study: Patients with adenocarcinoma (over 11), squamous cell carcinoma (2) and small cell lung cancer (1) were included in the cohort. Sequencing produced roughly 130 million productive TCRbeta reads in total, an average of approximately 4 million reads per sample. The study compared bulk TCRbeta repertoires from lung tumor tissue and matched distant non-tumor lung tissue of approximately 15 lung cancer patients. Among the roughly 15 patients, ages ranged from roughly 31 to 85 years, around ten were men and 5 were women, and disease was TNM stage I to III. For each patient, one tumor sample and one normal lung sample were taken, giving approximately 29 paired specimens that underwent TCRbeta CDR3 sequencing. On the study overall, not on this receptor specifically: The sequencing platform is not named in the methods, and unique molecular identifiers are not mentioned. Peripheral blood was not sequenced, so blood TCRbeta repertoires in these lung cancer patients were not examined. A significantly larger cumulative share of the repertoire was made up by the top 100 clones in normal lung than in tumor tissue. Tumor tissue showed significantly greater TCR diversity (inverse Simpson) than normal lung tissue (about 410 vs 180, P = 0.0075, Mann-Whitney U test). Significantly higher TCR diversity was found in younger patients, and higher tumor TCR diversity was associated with shorter overall and disease-free survival. The cohort had only roughly 16 patients, and the authors noted that larger samples and more detailed clinical data are needed.

Measured from the cysteine to the phenylalanine, the CDR3 is 17 residues long. The only DNA kept is the CDR3, 51 bases in frame from the first base. CDR1 SGHVS and CDR2 FQNEAQ were looked up in the germline V gene. Library prep was done by multiplex PCR. These reads were obtained on an Illumina HiSeq 2500. TCRbeta libraries were constructed through three rounds of nested PCR with primers (Table S4) according to protocols modified from ARM-PCR. Before sequencing, PCR products of 200-500 bp were cut from the gel and purified using the QIAquick gel extraction kit. In the authors' own workflow: Reads were cleaned using Trimmomatic, were merged into complete CDR3 sequences using FLASH, and were assigned to V(D)J germline segments using MiTCR. Clonal diversity was calculated as the inverse Simpson's index using VDJtools. In-frame sequences without a premature stop codon were defined as productive reads. TCRdb reworked the public reads: Q25 trimming with fastp, MiXCR clone assembly, productive beta chains retained. Rows matching on CDR3 protein sequence are summarized as one entry with the most common DNA and genes. In this record, the V and J calls reflect TCRdb's handling and not the investigators' own analysis. This sample is represented by about 200,000 distinct CDR3 sequences; 71% of them were singletons. The ten largest clonotypes hold 20% to 25% of the sample.

Concerning this clonotype: No cognate antigen has been identified for it. A junction boundary mismatches the germline segment, possibly from a read error.

RNA was isolated from bulk unsorted tissue, and RNA quality was assessed with a NanoDrop ND-1000 and an Agilent 2100. Newly diagnosed lung cancer patients without prior chemotherapy who had been admitted for thoracic surgery in China between August and November 2014 were enrolled as donors. Patients who had received previous radiotherapy or chemotherapy, or who had another concurrent cancer, were excluded from the study. Pieces of surgical tissue measuring roughly 1-2.1 cm3 were kept in RNAlater solution and held at -80 degrees C until needed. The material sequenced was lung tumor tissue. The receptor chain draws on TRBV7-8 and TRBJ2-6; the junction holds 9 bases that match TRBD2. This clonotype was obtained from a man between 60 and 75 years old with non-small cell lung cancer. Here the CDR3 is given as CANSVLAGFSGANVLTF. Here is the DNA: TGTGCCAACAGCGTGCTAGCGGGGTTCTCTGGGGCCAACGTCCTGACTTTC. With the portions outside the CDR3 filled from the reference TRBV7-8 and TRBJ2-6 genes, the complete variable region becomes GAGVSQSPRYKVAKRGQDVALRCDPISGHVSLFWYQQALGQGPEFLTYFQNEAQLDKSGLPSDRFFAERPEGSVSTLKIQRTQQEDSAVYLCANSVLAGFSGANVLTFGAGSRLTVL.